This T cell receptor (beta chain) was recorded in a study of T cell responses to AZD1222 COVID-19 vaccine. Generated by immunoSEQ multiplex PCR, the TCRdb table keeps only in-frame clones and is missing some. The data contain roughly 100,000 clones, less than 95% of them seen just once; the ten biggest clones take up 8%. Sequencing was performed on peripheral blood, taken 28 days after the second AZD1222 dose. The TCR originated in an adult who received the AZD1222 COVID-19 vaccine.

This CDR3 reads CAWLTQGDGEQYF. Written as DNA, the CDR3 is TGTGCCTGGCTTACTCAGGGGGATGGGGAGCAGTACTTC. The J gene is TRBJ2-7, the V gene TRBV30, with TRBD1 matching over 7 bases. The V and J ends lost 5 bases and 7 bases, in that order; junction bases with no gene match: 11. There are 13 residues in the CDR3. In germline, CDR1 is GTSNPN, CDR2 SVGIG (reference sequence).